This passage covers 6 T cell receptor beta chains from one sample sequenced in a study of T cells in Graves' hyperthyroidism and ophthalmopathy (dated by TCRdb to 2018 to 2020). Libraries were constructed by multiplex PCR. These reads were obtained on an Illumina HiSeq 2000. Amplification of TCR beta CDR3 regions was carried out from RNA transcripts. The TCR CDR3 was subjected to a first round of RT-PCR using the HTBI primer set and the Qiagen OneStep RT-PCR kit. TCRdb's own reprocessing of the public reads used fastp at Q25 and MiXCR and kept productive beta chains. For every CDR3 protein sequence, its rows merge into one entry that carries the most common genes and DNA. This sample is represented by hundreds of thousands of distinct CDR3 sequences; over 15% of them were singletons. Of the sample, over 15% falls within the top ten clones. The sample comprised blood. These TCRs come from a woman between 50 and 59 years old with Graves' hyperthyroidism that later progressed to Graves' ophthalmopathy.

This clonotype has only a few counts. The chain employs TRBV29-1 and TRBJ2-7; possibly TRBD1 for D (6 bases). CDR3 length: 14 residues. Germline CDR1 SQVTM, CDR2 ANQGSEA. The V end was cut by 0 bases, the J end by 3 bases, with 12 bases between. CDR3 nucleotides: TGCAGCGTTGAAGAACCCGACAGGAACTACGAGCAGTACTTC. It yields the protein CSVEEPDRNYEQYF.

Notes on this clonotype: A much larger clone is a single base away; this may be a read error. This chain joins TRBV2 and TRBJ1-2; no clear D. The CDR3 extends over 14 amino acids. Germline CDR1 and CDR2: SNHLY and FYNNEI. The CDR3 spells CASSESSSSYGYAF. Here the CDR3 DNA reads TGTGCCAGCAGTGAATCGAGCAGTTCCTATGGCTACGCCTTC.

This clonotype was observed many times. The chain carries TRBV20-1 and TRBJ2-5; possible D gene TRBD2, 6 bases. V lost 0 bases and J lost 2, with 16 bases in between. Germline loops: CDR1 DFQATT, CDR2 SNEGSKA (reference sequence). The CDR3 is 16 residues long. The CDR3 DNA reads as TGCAGTGCTAGAGATGAAGACGGGGGAGATCAAGAGACCCAGTACTTC. This encodes CSARDEDGGDQETQYF.

This clonotype was seen many times. This sequence joins TRBV7-8 and TRBJ1-5; possible D gene TRBD1, 5 bases. Looked up from germline, CDR1 is SGHVS and CDR2 is FQNEAQ. The V end was cut by 10 bases, the J end by 4 bases, with 17 bases between. This CDR3 region has 14 residues. The CDR3 DNA reads as TGTGCCACTTCGGGGTCAGGGCGAAATCAGCCCCAGCATTTT. This gives the protein CATSGSGRNQPQHF. Full variable domain (outside the CDR3, taken from reference TRBV7-8 and TRBJ1-5): GAGVSQSPRYKVAKRGQDVALRCDPISGHVSLFWYQQALGQGPEFLTYFQNEAQLDKSGLPSDRFFAERPEGSVSTLKIQRTQQEDSAVYLCATSGSGRNQPQHFGDGTRLSIL.

This clonotype has only one observation. The rearrangement links TRBV5-4 to TRBJ2-1; 10 positions match TRBD2. Germline V gives CDR1 SGHNT, CDR2 YYREEE (reference sequence). This CDR3 has 16 residues. With V trimmed by 4 bases and J by 2 bases, 6 bases remained unmatched. CDR3 loop: CASSGKAGGPYNEQFF. The CDR3 DNA is TGTGCCAGCAGCGGAAAAGCGGGGGGGCCCTACAATGAGCAGTTCTTC.

This clonotype was observed many times. V gene TRBV2 combines with J gene TRBJ2-3, with D perhaps TRBD1 or TRBD2 (5 bases each). This CDR3 spans 14 amino acids. Germline CDR1 is SNHLY and CDR2 is FYNNEI. The germline V and J ends were trimmed by 11 bases and 0 bases, with 15 bases remaining between them. In DNA, the CDR3 is TGTGCCCCGAGGGGTGCGATTAGCACAGATACGCAGTATTTT. Translation gives CAPRGAISTDTQYF.